Presented here are 8 T cell receptor beta chains from one specimen sequenced in a study of T cells in localized non-small cell lung cancer. Profiling relied on immunoSEQ multiplex PCR, and the TCRdb table lists in-frame clones only, not all of them. Counted here are about 15,000 clones, approximately 85% occurring once; the ten biggest clones make up roughly 4%. The material was peripheral blood, obtained before any cancer treatment. The receptors stem from a woman aged 40-75 years with stage I lung adenocarcinoma.

This chain links TRBV7-2 with TRBJ2-2; D is possibly TRBD2 (7 bases). The germline gives CDR1 SGHTA, CDR2 FQGNSA. CDR3 length: 15 amino acids. Trimming took off 5 bases at V and 1 base at J, with 11 bases between the two ends. This CDR3 is CASSPRGGNTGELFF. CDR3 nucleotide sequence: TGTGCCAGCAGCCCGAGGGGGGGGAACACCGGGGAGCTGTTTTTT.

This CDR3 is CAWSVLLRGNTGELFF. CDR3 sequence (DNA): TGTGCCTGGAGTGTACTTTTGCGGGGGAACACCGGGGAGCTGTTTTTT. The chain employs TRBV30 and TRBJ2-2, with a possible D match to TRBD2 (6 bases). Germline CDR1 GTSNPN, CDR2 SVGIG (reference sequence). The CDR3 spans 16 residues. V shed 0 bases and J shed 1 base, with 12 bases lying between them.

This chain joins TRBV5-1 and TRBJ2-3; D gene uncertain. CDR1 is SGHRS and CDR2 is YFSETQ in the germline V gene. The CDR3 is 14 residues long. Deletions cut 4 bases from V and 0 bases from J, with 9 bases between. The CDR3 DNA reads TGCGCCAGCAGCGACCCCTCTAGCACAGATACGCAGTATTTT. Residues: CASSDPSSTDTQYF.

The rearrangement joins TRBV19 to TRBJ1-6; D not certain. Germline CDR1 is LNHDA and CDR2 is SQIVND (reference sequence). The CDR3 has 14 amino acids. Trimming took 3 bases from V and 8 from J, leaving 11 bases between them. The DNA of the CDR3 is TGTGCCAGTAGTATCGAGGAATTTGATTCACCCCTCCACTTT. Its translation: CASSIEEFDSPLHF.

The chain is built from TRBV7-8 and TRBJ2-3, with 14 bases aligning to TRBD2. Germline lookup yields CDR1 SGHVS and CDR2 FQNEAQ. The CDR3 runs to 20 residues. J was trimmed by 4 bases and V by 1 base; bases with no gene match: 13. CDR3 sequence: CASSLDLSGTSGSRSDTQYF. CDR3 DNA sequence: TGTGCCAGCAGCTTAGATTTGAGTGGGACTAGCGGGAGTAGGTCAGATACGCAGTATTTT.

The rearrangement joins TRBV30 to TRBJ1-1; D is perhaps TRBD1 (5 bases). Germline lookup yields CDR1 GTSNPN and CDR2 SVGIG (reference sequence). The CDR3 covers 13 residues. V shed 4 bases and J shed 5 bases, with 14 bases lying between them. CDR3 sequence (DNA): TGTGCCTGGACCAGTCGGGGGAGGACTGAAGCTTTCTTT. It translates to CAWTSRGRTEAFF.

CDR3 sequence: CASFQWVYTEAFF. CDR3 nucleotide sequence: TGTGCCAGCTTCCAATGGGTTTATACTGAAGCTTTCTTT. The chain recombines TRBV6-1 with TRBJ1-1, with D unclear. This CDR3 contains 13 residues. With 8 bases removed from V and 5 bases from J, the gap between germline ends came to 15 bases. CDR1 and CDR2 (germline): MNHNS, SASEGT.

The gene calls are TRBV6-6 and TRBJ2-5, with 8 bases lining up with TRBD1. Germline V gene lookup returns CDR1 MNHNY and CDR2 SVGAGI (reference sequence). The CDR3 runs 15 residues. With 5 bases clipped from V and 7 bases from J, the junction kept 12 bases outside the gene matches. The CDR3 DNA is TGTGCCAGCAGTAACTTACAGGGGGGAGGAGGGACCCAGTACTTC. Its translation is CASSNLQGGGGTQYF.